One sample yielded the 24 T cell receptor beta chains listed below, sequenced in a study of cytomegalovirus exposure and HLA in healthy donors (dated by TCRdb to the late 2010s). The library was prepared using the immunoSEQ multiplex PCR assay. The table comes from immuneACCESS by way of TCRdb, which keeps in-frame sequences with V and J called. Part of the clones is missing from these tables; in studies checked, under half for an unresolved V gene and the rest for unknown reasons. The sample yields about 350,000 clones; approximately 90% were counted once. The ten largest clones add up to roughly 1.1% of the sample. The material sequenced was PBMCs. Receptor source: a woman aged 25 to 45 in good health and CMV-seropositive.

The J gene is TRBJ1-1, the V gene TRBV27, with no clear D. The CDR3 runs 12 residues. Per germline, CDR1 MNHEY and CDR2 SMNVEV (reference sequence). V lost 4 bases to trimming and J lost 5 bases, with 8 bases between them. The CDR3 bases are TGTGCCAGCAGTTCCCTGGGGACTGAAGCTTTCTTT. It encodes CASSSLGTEAFF.

The chain employs TRBV9 and TRBJ1-1, with 7 positions matching TRBD1. The CDR3 length is 14 residues. The V segment lost 4 bases and the J segment 4 bases; nucleotides outside the gene matches: 7. Germline CDR1 reads SGDLS; CDR2 reads YYNGEE. Written as DNA, the CDR3 is TGTGCCAGCAGCACGACAGGGAGGGGCACTGAAGCTTTCTTT. It yields the protein CASSTTGRGTEAFF.

The chain combines TRBV25-1 with TRBJ1-1, with D possibly being TRBD1 (5 bases). The V end was cut by 2 bases, the J end by 1 base, with 8 bases between. This CDR3 contains 14 residues. Germline assignment: CDR1 MGHDK and CDR2 SYGVNS. The CDR3 nucleotides are TGTGCCAGCAGTGAAGGTGGGGGGAACACTGAAGCTTTCTTT. This translates into CASSEGGGNTEAFF.

The chain couples TRBV30 to TRBJ1-5; D call uncertain. V lost 1 base to trimming and J lost 4 bases, with 8 bases between them. CDR1 and CDR2 (germline): GTSNPN, SVGIG (reference sequence). CDR3 length equals 13 residues. Here the CDR3 DNA reads TGTGCCTGGAGTGATCAGAATAATCAGCCCCAGCATTTT. Translating gives CAWSDQNNQPQHF.

The chain couples TRBV7-4 to TRBJ1-1; TRBD1 matches at 7 bases. The germline CDR1 and CDR2 sequences are SGHVT and SQSDAQ. This CDR3 contains 13 residues. The V segment lost 9 bases and the J segment 1 base; nucleotides outside the gene matches: 5. The CDR3 DNA is TGTGCCAGGCAGGGGGTAACGAACACTGAAGCTTTCTTT. It codes for CARQGVTNTEAFF.

This chain joins TRBV28 and TRBJ1-1, with 7 nucleotides matching TRBD1. J was trimmed by 7 bases and V by 3 bases; bases with no gene match: 5. Germline V gives CDR1 MDHEN, CDR2 SYDVKM. The CDR3 runs to 13 residues. The CDR3 region has the DNA TGTGCCAGCAGTTTTGAGGGGGCAGGTGAAGCTTTCTTT. Translation: CASSFEGAGEAFF.

V gene TRBV7-6 combines with J gene TRBJ2-3; 10 bases fit TRBD2. Per the germline V gene, CDR1 is SGHVS and CDR2 is FNYEAQ. V was pared by 6 bases and J by 2 bases, with 8 bases of the junction left unmatched. The CDR3 is made up of 16 amino acids. This CDR3 reads CASSRTSGENTDTQYF. The CDR3 bases are TGTGCCAGCAGTCGTACTAGCGGGGAGAACACAGATACGCAGTATTTT.

The V call is TRBV12-5, the J call TRBJ2-7; D unclear. The CDR3 runs to 12 residues. Trimming shortened V by 6 bases and J by 7 bases, and 13 bases separated the two germline ends. Germline CDR1 LGHNT, CDR2 FRNRAP. The CDR3 nucleotides are TGTGCTAGTGGGACGGGTGCCGGTGAGCAGTACTTC. Translated: CASGTGAGEQYF.

A single count supports this clone. The chain employs TRBV20-1 and TRBJ2-7; a possible D gene is TRBD2 (5 bases). From germline, CDR1 is DFQATT and CDR2 SNEGSKA (reference sequence). This CDR3 is built from 11 residues. Trimming took 6 bases from V and 6 from J, leaving 12 bases between them. The CDR3 loop reads CSALDFLEQYF. Here the CDR3 DNA reads TGCAGTGCACTGGACTTTCTCGAGCAGTACTTC.

The rearrangement links TRBV4-2 to TRBJ2-4, with 12 positions matching TRBD2. Trimming at V came to 0 bases and at J to 6 bases, leaving 6 bases not matched to a gene. This CDR3 has 17 residues. In germline, CDR1 is LGHNA, CDR2 YNFKEQ. Here the CDR3 DNA reads TGTGCCAGCAGCCAAGATTTGACTAGCGGGGGCTCAAACATTCAGTACTTC. Its protein product is CASSQDLTSGGSNIQYF.

The V call is TRBV7-9, the J call TRBJ2-7; 10 bases are shared with TRBD1. Trimming took 5 bases from V and 5 from J; bases not matched to a gene: 6. Germline loops: CDR1 SEHNR, CDR2 FQNEAQ (reference sequence). The CDR3 is 14 residues long. The CDR3 DNA sequence: TGTGCCAGCAGCCCGTGGACAGGGGGTGACGAGCAGTACTTC. Translated: CASSPWTGGDEQYF.

The genes are TRBV7-2 and TRBJ1-1, with 7 nucleotides matching TRBD1. This CDR3 comprises 14 residues. The V gene's germline CDR1 is SGHTA and CDR2 FQGNSA. J lost 7 bases, V lost 5 bases, and 10 bases had no gene match. The CDR3: CASSRVNRDSEAFF. In DNA form, the CDR3 reads TGTGCCAGCAGCCGCGTGAATCGGGACAGTGAAGCTTTCTTT.

The chain links TRBV2 to TRBJ1-2, with 8 nucleotides matching TRBD1. The CDR3 is 15 residues long. Trimming removed 1 base from V and 0 bases from J; junction bases left unmatched: 1. CDR1 is SNHLY, CDR2 FYNNEI, per germline. This chain's CDR3 is CASSEGRGPNYGYTF. CDR3 nucleotide sequence: TGTGCCAGCAGTGAAGGCAGGGGGCCTAACTATGGCTACACCTTC. Together with reference TRBV2 and TRBJ1-2, the CDR3 gives the full variable domain: EPEVTQTPSHQVTQMGQEVILRCVPISNHLYFYWYRQILGQKVEFLVSFYNNEISEKSEIFDDQFSVERPDGSNFTLKIRSTKLEDSAMYFCASSEGRGPNYGYTFGSGTRLTVV.

The chain combines TRBV6-1 with TRBJ2-1, with a tentative D call TRBD2 (7 bases). CDR1 MNHNS and CDR2 SASEGT come from the germline V gene. The CDR3 runs 13 residues. Trimming removed 6 bases from V and 8 bases from J, with 14 bases in between. CDR3 sequence reads: CASSIGGGDEQFF. The CDR3 bases are TGTGCCAGCAGCATAGGGGGGGGCGATGAGCAGTTCTTC.

The CDR3 DNA is TGTGCCTGGAGTGTAGCGGGAATGATCTCTAGCACAGATACGCAGTATTTT. This gives the protein CAWSVAGMISSTDTQYF. The chain carries TRBV30 and TRBJ2-3; 7 bases fit TRBD2. J lost 0 bases, V lost 0 bases, and 9 bases had no gene match. The CDR3 spans 17 residues. Germline V CDR1 and CDR2: GTSNPN, SVGIG (reference sequence). The whole variable domain, remainder taken from reference TRBV30 and TRBJ2-3, is SQTIHQWPATLVQPVGSPLSLECTVEGTSNPNLYWYRQAAGRGLQLLFYSVGIGQISSEVPQNLSASRPQDRQFILSSKKLLLSDSGFYLCAWSVAGMISSTDTQYFGPGTRLTVL.

This clone is a singleton in its sample. The V and J genes are TRBV28 and TRBJ2-5; TRBD2 matches at 15 bases. Germline V gene lookup returns CDR1 MDHEN and CDR2 SYDVKM. The CDR3 loop spans 19 amino acids. V trimming: 3 bases; J trimming: 2 bases; junction bases outside the gene matches: 10. The CDR3 loop reads CASSFTWTSGRESQETQYF. Here the CDR3 DNA reads TGTGCCAGCAGTTTTACATGGACTAGCGGGAGGGAATCTCAAGAGACCCAGTACTTC.

The chain is built from TRBV19 and TRBJ1-6; D is undetermined. Per the germline V gene, CDR1 is LNHDA and CDR2 is SQIVND (reference sequence). The length of the CDR3 is 15 residues. V dropped 7 bases and J dropped 6 bases, with 16 bases sitting between them. The CDR3, as DNA: TGTGCCAGTACTCTTCGGGCAAGCCCTAATTCACCCCTCCACTTT. Translated: CASTLRASPNSPLHF.

V is TRBV4-3 and J is TRBJ2-3; no clear D. Per the germline V gene, CDR1 is LGHNA and CDR2 is YSLEER. The CDR3 spans 13 residues. With 4 bases removed from V and 3 bases from J, the gap between germline ends came to 8 bases. Here the CDR3 DNA reads TGCGCCAGCAGCCCTTCAGTAACAGATACGCAGTATTTT. It translates to CASSPSVTDTQYF.

A few counts support this clone. The chain recombines TRBV6-6 with TRBJ1-6; 8 bases align to TRBD1. Looked up from germline, CDR1 is MNHNY and CDR2 is SVGAGI (reference sequence). Trimming cost V 8 bases and J 8 bases; bases outside gene matches: 5. This CDR3 is built from 13 residues. The CDR3 loop reads CASRQGPDSPLHF. DNA for the CDR3: TGTGCCAGCCGACAGGGGCCGGATTCACCCCTCCACTTT.

The chain has TRBV4-3 and TRBJ2-7, with a weak D call TRBD1 (5 bases). Germline V gives CDR1 LGHNA, CDR2 YSLEER. The CDR3 has 14 residues. V lost 4 bases, J lost 0 bases, and 10 bases lay in between. The CDR3 DNA reads as TGCGCCAGCAGCCCTGGGGCGTCCTCCTACGAGCAGTACTTC. Amino acids: CASSPGASSYEQYF.

Only one count was recorded for this clone. CDR3 residues: CASSSIQGGEQYF. CDR3 bases: TGTGCCAGCAGCTCGATACAGGGGGGAGAGCAGTACTTC. The rearrangement links TRBV13 to TRBJ2-7; 8 bases line up with TRBD1. The CDR3 loop spans 13 amino acids. With 4 bases clipped from V and 7 bases from J, the junction kept 6 bases outside the gene matches. CDR1 and CDR2 (germline): PRHDT, FYEKMQ (reference sequence).

J is TRBJ1-2 and V is TRBV11-2; weak D call: TRBD1 (6 bases). The V and J ends lost 5 bases and 1 base respectively, with 11 bases between them. The length of the CDR3 is 14 residues. The germline V gene encodes CDR1 SGHAT and CDR2 FQNNGV. CDR3 nucleotides: TGTGCCAGCAGCCGGACAGATTATAACTATGGCTACACCTTC. It translates to CASSRTDYNYGYTF.

V usage is TRBV19 and J usage is TRBJ2-7; TRBD1 matches 9 bases. Germline V gene lookup returns CDR1 LNHDA and CDR2 SQIVND (reference sequence). Trimming cost V 5 bases and J 3 bases; bases outside gene matches: 8. CDR3 length: 15 amino acids. CDR3 region: CASSLGTGPLYEQYF. The CDR3 coding sequence is TGTGCCAGTAGTCTCGGGACAGGGCCCCTCTACGAGCAGTACTTC.

The gene calls are TRBV9 and TRBJ2-7; D may be TRBD1 (5 bases). This CDR3 is built from 16 residues. Germline V CDR1 and CDR2: SGDLS, YYNGEE. V lost 4 bases to trimming and J lost 2 bases, with 19 bases between them. The CDR3 DNA sequence: TGTGCCAGCAGCCCCTTGGACGACAGTGACGCCTACGAGCAGTACTTC. Protein product: CASSPLDDSDAYEQYF.